The rows below give T cell receptor beta chains drawn from one sample of a study of spatial heterogeneity in lung cancer. A single record per CDR3 protein comes from TCRdb applying MiXCR to the 5' RACE reads. The table lists thousands of distinct CDR3 sequences, 11% to 15% of them singletons. This specimen was lung tumor tissue, taken at surgery. The receptors stem from a female donor with early-stage non-small cell lung cancer. Each CDR3 is given with its conserved first and last residue. The D gene is left open where the match is weak. Clone size, where shown, is once, few, many, or a class for clones that have expanded.

V gene,J gene,clone size,D gene,CDR3 DNA,CDR3 protein
TRBV4-2,TRBJ2-5,many,-,TGTGCCAGCAGCCAAGGTTCGGTAGCGTGGGAGACCCAGTACTTC,CASSQGSVAWETQYF
TRBV29-1,TRBJ1-2,many,-,TGCAGCGTTGAAGAGGGGGGCTATGGCTACACCTTC,CSVEEGGYGYTF
TRBV28,TRBJ1-2,many,-,TGTGCCAGCAGGGGGTCAGGGGTTGGATATGGCTACACCTTC,CASRGSGVGYGYTF
TRBV28,TRBJ2-1,many,TRBD2,TGTGCCATCACCCGAGCGGGGGGTCCTAGGGTACCACACCGCAATGAGCAGTTCTTC,CAITRAGGPRVPHRNEQFF
TRBV7-9,TRBJ2-7,medium-sized,-,TGTGCCAGCAGCCCTCGTCCCTACGAGCAGTACTTC,CASSPRPYEQYF
TRBV15,TRBJ2-3,many,TRBD2,TGTGCCACCAGCAGATCTTTATACGCGGCGGGGGGGCCTGGCGGAGCCACAGATACGCAGTATTTT,CATSRSLYAAGGPGGATDTQYF
TRBV9,TRBJ2-7,medium-sized,-,TGTGCCAGCAGCGTAGGGGATAGCGCCTACGAGCAGTACTTC,CASSVGDSAYEQYF
TRBV6-5,TRBJ1-2,medium-sized,-,TGTGCCAGCAGAACGGGCAGCTATGGCTACACCTTC,CASRTGSYGYTF
TRBV20-1,TRBJ2-5,medium-sized,-,TGCAGTGCTAGGCCCCAAGAGACCCAGTACTTC,CSARPQETQYF
TRBV7-3,TRBJ2-6,medium-sized,-,TGTGCCAGCAGGGGTGCAACGAGCTCTGGGGCCAACGTCCTGACTTTC,CASRGATSSGANVLTF
TRBV6-7,TRBJ2-1,many,TRBD2,TGTGCCACCCCGGGACTAGCGGGTGGGAATGAGCAGTTCTTC,CATPGLAGGNEQFF
TRBV7-8,TRBJ2-7,medium-sized,-,TGTGCCAGCAGGTTAAGCCCCTCTGCAGGCGCCTACGAGCAGTACTTC,CASRLSPSAGAYEQYF
TRBV7-2,TRBJ1-1,many,-,TGTGCCAGCAGACCGACAGTAGGAACTGAAGCTTTCTTT,CASRPTVGTEAFF
TRBV4-1,TRBJ1-3,many,-,TGCGCCAGCAGCCAAGAGGCCTGGACAGAGGTGACCATATATTTT,CASSQEAWTEVTIYF
TRBV7-9,TRBJ2-7,medium-sized,TRBD2,TGTGCCTTCCCCGAGGGAGGGAGGATAGAGGCCCGCATCTCGCGAATATACGAGCAGTACTTC,CAFPEGGRIEARISRIYEQYF
TRBV2,TRBJ2-2,many,-,TGTGCCAGCTCTCTAGGCCCAACCGGGGAGCTGTTTTTT,CASSLGPTGELFF
TRBV12-3/TRBV12-4,TRBJ2-2,medium-sized,-,TGTGCCAGCTCCAAACAGGGCCCCGGGGAGCTGTTTTTT,CASSKQGPGELFF
TRBV3-1,TRBJ2-1,few,-,TGTGCCAGCAGCCAAGCCCCGGGGGCGCCCGTGGAGCAGTTCTTC,CASSQAPGAPVEQFF
TRBV7-9,TRBJ1-1,medium-sized,-,TGTGCCGGAAAGAGGGTTTTTGCAAACACTGAAGCTTTCTTT,CAGKRVFANTEAFF
TRBV10-3,TRBJ2-5,medium-sized,-,TGTGCCATCAGTGGACAAGCACAAGAGACCCAGTACTTC,CAISGQAQETQYF
TRBV4-1,TRBJ2-1,medium-sized,-,TGCGCCAGCAGCCAACGGCATAGCAATGAGCAGTTCTTC,CASSQRHSNEQFF
TRBV28,TRBJ2-4,medium-sized,TRBD1,TGTGCCAGCAGAAACCAGGGGGCGAACATTCAGTACTTC,CASRNQGANIQYF
TRBV30,TRBJ1-4,many,-,TGTGCCTTTTCAGCCGACCTCACTAATGAAAAACTGTTTTTT,CAFSADLTNEKLFF
TRBV9,TRBJ2-7,large,TRBD1,TGTGCCAGCAGCCCCCACGAATCCGGGACAGGTACCTACGAGCAGTACTTC,CASSPHESGTGTYEQYF
TRBV20-1,TRBJ1-1,medium-sized,-,TGCAGTGCTAGGAGAGGGGCCTTTAACACTGAAGCTTTCTTT,CSARRGAFNTEAFF
TRBV12-3/TRBV12-4,TRBJ2-2,-,-,TGTGCCAGCAGTTCCTCATCAGGCACCGGGGAGCTGTTTTTT,CASSSSSGTGELFF
TRBV10-3,TRBJ2-3,medium-sized,TRBD2,TGTGCCATCAGTTCCGGGACTAGCGGGGGGCTCTACACAGATACGCAGTATTTT,CAISSGTSGGLYTDTQYF
TRBV4-3,TRBJ2-3,medium-sized,-,TGCGCCAGCAGCCAAGATAGCGTCCTGGAGGGGGCGGATACGCAGTATTTT,CASSQDSVLEGADTQYF
TRBV5-1,TRBJ1-5,medium-sized,-,TGCGCCAGACAGCCCCGGAGCTTGAATCAGCCCCAGCATTTT,CARQPRSLNQPQHF
TRBV7-9,TRBJ1-5,many,-,TGTGCCAGCAGCCACGGAGGGCAGCCCCAGCATTTT,CASSHGGQPQHF
TRBV5-1,TRBJ1-6,medium-sized,-,TGCGCCAGCAGCTTAGAGGGGAACAATTCACCCCTCCACTTT,CASSLEGNNSPLHF
TRBV7-2,TRBJ2-1,medium-sized,TRBD2,TGTGCCAGCAGCTTACTAGGTGGTGGACTAGGGGACAATGAGCAGTTCTTC,CASSLLGGGLGDNEQFF
TRBV19,TRBJ2-4,medium-sized,TRBD2,TGTGCCAGTAGCGAGGGGACTAGCGGGGGGCTCCTAGCCAAAAACATTCAGTACTTC,CASSEGTSGGLLAKNIQYF